These T cell receptor beta chains were read from a single sample in a study of regulatory T cells in long-lasting Graves disease. MiXCR was run by TCRdb on the multiplex PCR reads, yielding one entry per CDR3 protein. The table includes fewer than 550,000 distinct CDR3 sequences, about a sixth detected once. This sample was also put to use in a study of T cells in Graves' hyperthyroidism and ophthalmopathy.

Sequenced here: peripheral blood mononuclear cells (PBMCs), sampled at new diagnosis, from a patient treated with antithyroid drugs. The receptors originated from a woman aged 18 to 35 with Graves disease. CDR3s include the opening cysteine and the closing phenylalanine or tryptophan. Fields, in order: D gene, J gene, V gene, CDR3 protein. A D gene is named only where the DNA matches it firmly.

-	TRBJ1-5	TRBV10-2	CASSEVIPNQPQHF
-	TRBJ1-1	TRBV3-1	CASSKQRQANTEAFF
-	TRBJ1-1	TRBV12-3/TRBV12-4	CASSLGPRRRMNTEAFF
-	TRBJ1-5	TRBV28	CASGAHGGQPQHF
TRBD2	TRBJ2-1	TRBV11-2	CASSLDIAGGINEQFF
-	TRBJ2-1	TRBV7-2	CASSSTRERVEQFF
-	TRBJ1-1	TRBV19	CASSILKNTEAFF
-	TRBJ2-3	TRBV7-2	CASSSATDTQYF
TRBD2	TRBJ2-1	TRBV6-2/TRBV6-3	CASGPSGTSVINEQFF
-	TRBJ2-1	TRBV7-9	CASSLTNSYNEQFF
-	TRBJ1-1	TRBV10-3	CAISSGTPNTEAFF
-	TRBJ1-1	TRBV30	CAWTVNTEAFF
TRBD2	TRBJ2-3	TRBV19	CASNNLAGGPSDTQYF
TRBD2	TRBJ2-3	TRBV28	CASSLFVSGSLTDTQYF
-	TRBJ2-1	TRBV7-2	CASSGTPHGEQFF
-	TRBJ2-3	TRBV12-3/TRBV12-4	CASSHLSSTDTQYF
TRBD2	TRBJ2-3	TRBV2	CASSVVGTSGALTDTQYF
TRBD2	TRBJ2-2	TRBV5-1	CASSLLTSGNTGELFF
-	TRBJ1-2	TRBV6-5	CASSYQQGSYGYTF
TRBD2	TRBJ2-1	TRBV5-6	CASIIGGGGNEQFF
TRBD1	TRBJ2-7	TRBV11-1	CASSTGQGAVYEQYF
TRBD2	TRBJ2-5	TRBV12-3/TRBV12-4	CASRRTSGKETQYF
-	TRBJ2-7	TRBV9	CASSANSYEQYF
-	TRBJ2-2	TRBV20-1	CSARDPRSLYGELFF
-	TRBJ2-7	TRBV7-8	CASSLVTDYSYEQYF
-	TRBJ2-3	TRBV10-3	CAIRHPASLSDTQYF
-	TRBJ2-5	TRBV5-1	CASSLALTARQETQYF
-	TRBJ1-2	TRBV30	CAWSSGNYGYTF
-	TRBJ2-5	TRBV15	CATSRDTGMGETQYF
-	TRBJ2-7	TRBV9	CASSLSRNSRAEQYF
-	TRBJ2-2	TRBV5-1	CASKREQGALTGELFF